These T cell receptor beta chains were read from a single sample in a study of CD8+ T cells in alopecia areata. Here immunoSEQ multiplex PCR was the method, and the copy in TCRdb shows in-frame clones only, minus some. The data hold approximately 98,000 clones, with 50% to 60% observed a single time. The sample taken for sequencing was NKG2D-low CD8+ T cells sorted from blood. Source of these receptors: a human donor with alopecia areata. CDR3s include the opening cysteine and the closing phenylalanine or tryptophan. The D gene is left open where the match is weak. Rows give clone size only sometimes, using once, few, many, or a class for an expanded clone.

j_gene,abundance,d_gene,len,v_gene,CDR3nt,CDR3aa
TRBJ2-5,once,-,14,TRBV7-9,TGTGCCAGCAGCTTATTGGGAGGTCGAGAGACCCAGTACTTC,CASSLLGGRETQYF
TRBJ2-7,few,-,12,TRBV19,TGTGCCAGTAGTATCGGGACGCACGAGCAGTACTTC,CASSIGTHEQYF
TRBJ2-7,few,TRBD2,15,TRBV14,TGTGCCAGCAGCCAAGAGGCCGGGAGGTCCTACGAGCAGTACTTC,CASSQEAGRSYEQYF
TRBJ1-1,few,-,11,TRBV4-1,TGCGCCAGCAGCCAAGGGGCGGTAGCTTTCTTT,CASSQGAVAFF
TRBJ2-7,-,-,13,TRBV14,TGTGCCAGCAGCCAAGATCTCTCCTACGAGCAGTACTTC,CASSQDLSYEQYF
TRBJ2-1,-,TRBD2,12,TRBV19,TGTGCCAGTACTAGCGGGAGATCTGAGCAGTTCTTC,CASTSGRSEQFF
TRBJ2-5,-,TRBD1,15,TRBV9,TGTGCCAGCAGCGTAGGACAGGGGCTCCAAGAGACCCAGTACTTC,CASSVGQGLQETQYF
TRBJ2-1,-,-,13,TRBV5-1,TGCGCCAGCAGCCCCTTGGGCCTCAATGAGCAGTTCTTC,CASSPLGLNEQFF
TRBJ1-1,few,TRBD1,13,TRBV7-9,TGTGCCAGCAGCGAAACAGGGGGCACTGAAGCTTTCTTT,CASSETGGTEAFF
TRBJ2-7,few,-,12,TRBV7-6,TGTGCCAGCAGCTTAGGGTCCTACGAGCAGTACTTC,CASSLGSYEQYF
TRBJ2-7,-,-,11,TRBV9,TGTGCCAGCAGTCTGGGGCCTTCTGTGGACTTC,CASSLGPSVDF
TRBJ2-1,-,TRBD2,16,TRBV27,TGTGCCAGCAGTCACGCCCTAAAGGGAGGGCACAATGAGCAGTTCTTC,CASSHALKGGHNEQFF
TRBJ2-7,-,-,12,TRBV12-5,TGTGCTAGTGGCATGATGACCTACGAGCAGTACTTC,CASGMMTYEQYF
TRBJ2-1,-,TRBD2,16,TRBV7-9,TGTGCCAGCAGCGTAACGGGACTAGCGGGAGACAATGAGCAGTTCTTC,CASSVTGLAGDNEQFF
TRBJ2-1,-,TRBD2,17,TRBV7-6,TGTGCCAGCAGCTTAGGTGCGGCGGGAGGGGGTCCGAATGAGCAGTTCTTC,CASSLGAAGGGPNEQFF
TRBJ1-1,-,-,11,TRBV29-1,TGCAGCGTTGTTGAAAGGGCTGAAGCTTTCTTT,CSVVERAEAFF
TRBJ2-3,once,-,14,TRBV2,TGTGCCTCCGAGGGGCGTGAGCCCACAGATACGCAGTATTTT,CASEGREPTDTQYF
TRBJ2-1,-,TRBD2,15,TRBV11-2,TGTGCCAGCAGCCCCCTAGTGCGGGAGTCGGATGAGCAGTTCTTC,CASSPLVRESDEQFF
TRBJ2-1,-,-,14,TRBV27,TGTGCCAGCAGTCTCGCGGACGCTTACAATGAGCAGTTCTTC,CASSLADAYNEQFF
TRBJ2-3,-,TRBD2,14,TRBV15,TGTGCCACCGGACTAGCGGGAGGTGGAGATACGCAGTATTTT,CATGLAGGGDTQYF
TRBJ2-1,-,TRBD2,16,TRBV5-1,TGCGCCAGCAGTGACCTTTGGCGGGAGGGGGACAATGAGCAGTTCTTC,CASSDLWREGDNEQFF
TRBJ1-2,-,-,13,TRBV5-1,TGCGCCAGCAGCTTGCCGGGAGGGCGAGGCTACACCTTC,CASSLPGGRGYTF
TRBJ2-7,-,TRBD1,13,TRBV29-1,TGCAGCGTCGTTTGGACAGGGGCCTACGAGCAGTACTTC,CSVVWTGAYEQYF
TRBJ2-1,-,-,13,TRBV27,TGTGCCAGCAGCCCGGGTCCCGACAATGAGCAGTTCTTC,CASSPGPDNEQFF
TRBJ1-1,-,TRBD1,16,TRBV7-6,TGTGCCACCTCCTCAGGGGGCAGACCGATGAACACTGAAGCTTTCTTT,CATSSGGRPMNTEAFF
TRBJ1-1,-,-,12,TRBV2,TGTGCCAGCAGTGAAGGGAACACTGAAGCTTTCTTT,CASSEGNTEAFF
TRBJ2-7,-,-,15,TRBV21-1,TGTGCCAGCAGCGCACTAGCGGGACCCACCTACGAGCAGTACTTC,CASSALAGPTYEQYF
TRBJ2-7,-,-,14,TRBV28,TGTGCCAGCAGTTTTGATAGGGTACCCTACGAGCAGTACTTC,CASSFDRVPYEQYF
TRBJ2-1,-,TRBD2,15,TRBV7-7,TGTGCTAGCAGCCCAACCAGCGGGATACGGAATGAGCAGTTCTTC,CASSPTSGIRNEQFF
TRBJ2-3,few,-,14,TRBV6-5,TGTGCCAGCAGAGGGGGTCCCAGCACAGATACGCAGTATTTT,CASRGGPSTDTQYF
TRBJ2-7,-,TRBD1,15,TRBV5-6,TGTGCCAGCAGCCTGGGACAGTCCTTGGGCTACGAGCAGTACTTC,CASSLGQSLGYEQYF
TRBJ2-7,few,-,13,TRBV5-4,TGTGCCAGCAGCTTCGGAGACTCCTACGAGCAGTACTTC,CASSFGDSYEQYF